The following is a TCR beta chain sequence with its context. V shed 0 bases, J shed 1 base, and the junction held 7 bases outside the gene matches. Looked up from germline, CDR1 is SGHDT and CDR2 is YYEEEE. The CDR3 covers 17 residues. The data belong to a study of blood T cell repertoires in COVID-19. The wider study: The cDNA or gDNA used as material had been derived from T cells, B-cell-depleted T cells, or PBMCs.

In the authors' workflow: Estimated nucleated cell counts came from reference gene primer amplification. Assay used: immunoSEQ multiplex PCR; TCRdb lists only in-frame clones, some missing. The V and J calls and clone size were taken over from that table, and D and trimming were inferred from the DNA. The sample lists about 160,000 clones, roughly 80% seen once, with 3% to 3.5% in the top ten. Those who participated ranged in age from roughly 18 to 89 years and resided in 20 to 30 US areas. Sequencing used PBMCs or T cells enriched from blood (not recorded which). The V and J genes are TRBV5-6 and TRBJ2-3, with 8 bases aligning to TRBD2. The receptor was derived from a woman aged 60-75 years who had recovered from COVID-19. The CDR3 here is CASSLAGYGGGTDTQYF. The CDR3 coding sequence is TGTGCCAGCAGCTTGGCGGGGTACGGGGGGGGCACAGATACGCAGTATTTT. Complete variable domain (other parts from reference TRBV5-6 and TRBJ2-3): DAGVTQSPTHLIKTRGQQVTLRCSPKSGHDTVSWYQQALGQGPQFIFQYYEEEERQRGNFPDRFSGHQFPNYSSELNVNALLLGDSALYLCASSLAGYGGGTDTQYFGPGTRLTVL.